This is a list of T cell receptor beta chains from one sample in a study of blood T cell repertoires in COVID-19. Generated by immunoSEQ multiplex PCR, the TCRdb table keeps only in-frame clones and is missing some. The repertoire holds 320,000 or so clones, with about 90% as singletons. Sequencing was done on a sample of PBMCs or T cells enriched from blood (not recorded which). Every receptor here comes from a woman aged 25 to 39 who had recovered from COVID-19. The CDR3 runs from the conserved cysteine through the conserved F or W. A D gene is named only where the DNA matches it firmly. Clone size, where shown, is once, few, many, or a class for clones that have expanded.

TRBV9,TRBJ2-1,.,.,CASSADNEQFF,TGTGCCAGCAGCGCCGACAATGAGCAGTTCTTC
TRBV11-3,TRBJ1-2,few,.,CASSLDLRAGYYGYTF,TGTGCCAGCAGCTTAGATTTACGGGCGGGCTACTATGGCTACACCTTC
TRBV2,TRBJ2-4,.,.,CASSEVRVDKNIQYF,TGTGCCAGCAGTGAAGTCAGGGTCGACAAAAACATTCAGTACTTC
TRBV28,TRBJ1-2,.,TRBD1,CASRRTGQLQGYTF,TGTGCCAGCCGACGGACAGGGCAATTACAAGGCTACACCTTC
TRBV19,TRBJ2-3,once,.,CASSGRVVAGASTDTQYF,TGTGCCAGTAGTGGCAGGGTAGTCGCGGGGGCTAGCACAGATACGCAGTATTTT
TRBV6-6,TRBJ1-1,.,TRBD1,CASSYGTGGGEAFF,TGTGCCAGCAGTTACGGGACAGGGGGCGGTGAAGCTTTCTTT
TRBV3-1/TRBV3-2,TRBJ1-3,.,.,CASSSRQEGNTIYF,TGTGCCAGCAGCTCGCGACAGGAAGGAAACACCATATATTTT
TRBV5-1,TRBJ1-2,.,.,CASSPTLEQGRRIIKVYGYTF,TGCGCCAGCAGCCCTACCCTCGAACAGGGACGGAGGATAATAAAAGTCTATGGCTACACCTTC
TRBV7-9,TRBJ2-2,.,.,CASSRSSGELFF,TGTGCCAGCAGCAGAAGCTCCGGGGAGCTGTTTTTT
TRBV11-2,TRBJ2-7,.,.,CASSFKQGYSYEQYF,TGTGCCAGCAGCTTCAAACAGGGTTATAGCTACGAGCAGTACTTC
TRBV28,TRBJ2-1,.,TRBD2,CASTTGLAGGNYNEQFF,TGTGCCAGCACCACGGGACTAGCGGGGGGGAATTACAATGAGCAGTTCTTC
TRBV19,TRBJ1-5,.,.,CASSISQNSNQPQHF,TGTGCCAGTAGTATATCGCAGAATAGCAATCAGCCCCAGCATTTT
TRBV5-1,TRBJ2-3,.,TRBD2,CASSLGGTGLASDTQYF,TGCGCCAGCAGCTTGGGGGGGACGGGACTAGCCAGCGATACGCAGTATTTT
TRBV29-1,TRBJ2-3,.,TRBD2,CSVVWSGGITDTQYF,TGCAGCGTTGTCTGGAGCGGGGGGATCACAGATACGCAGTATTTT
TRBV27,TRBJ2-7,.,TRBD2,CASSLGTGGTYEQYF,TGTGCCAGCAGTTTAGGGACGGGGGGGACCTACGAGCAGTACTTC
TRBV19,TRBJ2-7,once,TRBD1,CASSPPGQYEQYF,TGTGCCAGTAGCCCACCGGGACAGTACGAGCAGTACTTC
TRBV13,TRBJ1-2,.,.,CASSLSYGSTIYGYTF,TGTGCCAGCAGCTTAAGCTACGGGAGTACGATCTATGGCTACACCTTC
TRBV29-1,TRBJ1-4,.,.,CSVAPGYGEKLFF,TGCAGCGTTGCTCCAGGGTACGGTGAAAAACTGTTTTTT
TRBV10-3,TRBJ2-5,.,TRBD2,CAISEGSGGAPETQYF,TGTGCCATCAGTGAGGGGAGCGGGGGGGCCCCAGAGACCCAGTACTTC
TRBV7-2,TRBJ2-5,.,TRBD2,CASSWTSGGLETQYF,TGTGCCAGCAGCTGGACTAGCGGGGGTTTGGAGACCCAGTACTTC
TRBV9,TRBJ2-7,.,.,CASSVAPDTYYEQYF,TGTGCCAGCAGCGTAGCGCCGGACACTTACTACGAGCAGTACTTC
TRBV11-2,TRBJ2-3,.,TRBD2,CASSSQLATQDTDTQYF,TGTGCCAGCAGCTCCCAACTAGCGACCCAGGACACAGATACGCAGTATTTT
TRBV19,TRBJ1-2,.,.,CASSRQAKYGYTF,TGTGCCAGTAGTAGACAGGCTAAATATGGCTACACCTTC
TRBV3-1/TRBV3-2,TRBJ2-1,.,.,CASSPLLAREQFF,TGTGCCAGCAGCCCGCTTCTAGCGAGGGAGCAGTTCTTC
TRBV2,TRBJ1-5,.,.,CASTGDTSNQPQHF,TGTGCCAGCACAGGGGACACAAGCAATCAGCCCCAGCATTTT
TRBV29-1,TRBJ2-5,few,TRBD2,CSVEEGRGGLAETQYF,TGCAGCGTTGAAGAGGGTCGCGGGGGGCTAGCGGAGACCCAGTACTTC
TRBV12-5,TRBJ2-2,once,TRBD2,CASGLVLGSGALNTGELFF,TGTGCTAGTGGTTTGGTACTTGGTAGCGGGGCCCTAAACACCGGGGAGCTGTTTTTT
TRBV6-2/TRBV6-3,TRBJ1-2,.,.,CASSYSQATGYTF,TGTGCCAGCAGTTACTCGCAGGCGACGGGCTACACCTTC
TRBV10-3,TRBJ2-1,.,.,CAISESFRQLRNNEQFF,TGTGCCATCAGTGAGTCGTTCAGGCAGCTCCGTAACAATGAGCAGTTCTTC
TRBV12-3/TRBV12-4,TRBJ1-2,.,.,CASSLGQAYGYTF,TGTGCCAGCAGTTTAGGACAGGCCTATGGCTACACCTTC
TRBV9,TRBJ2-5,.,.,CASSESGREQETQYF,TGTGCCAGCAGCGAGAGCGGTAGGGAGCAAGAGACCCAGTACTTC
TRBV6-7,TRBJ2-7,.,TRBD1,CASSYPPDRVGQRREQYF,TGTGCCAGCAGTTACCCTCCGGACAGGGTGGGCCAGCGACGCGAGCAGTACTTC
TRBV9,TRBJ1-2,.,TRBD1,CASSGDRGDGYTF,TGTGCCAGCAGCGGGGACAGGGGGGATGGCTACACCTTC